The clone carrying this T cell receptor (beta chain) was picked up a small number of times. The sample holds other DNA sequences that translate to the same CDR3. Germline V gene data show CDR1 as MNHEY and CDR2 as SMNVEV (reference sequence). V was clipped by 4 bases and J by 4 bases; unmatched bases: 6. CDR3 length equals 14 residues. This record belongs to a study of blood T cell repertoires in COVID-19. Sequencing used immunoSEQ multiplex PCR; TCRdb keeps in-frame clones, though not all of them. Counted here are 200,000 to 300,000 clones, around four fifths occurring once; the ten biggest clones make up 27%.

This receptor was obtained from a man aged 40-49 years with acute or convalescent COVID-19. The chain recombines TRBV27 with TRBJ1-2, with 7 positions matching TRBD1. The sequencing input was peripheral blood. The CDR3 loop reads CASSSTGARYGYTF. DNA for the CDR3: TGTGCCAGCAGTTCTACAGGGGCGCGCTATGGCTACACCTTC.